This entry lists 18 T cell receptor beta chains sequenced from one sample in a study of blood T cell repertoires in COVID-19. The data were produced by immunoSEQ multiplex PCR, yet TCRdb's version contains in-frame clones alone and is incomplete. The table lists 200,000 to 250,000 clones, around 90% of them singletons. The sample taken for sequencing was PBMCs or T cells enriched from blood (not recorded which). These receptors all stem from a man aged 30 to 45 who had recovered from COVID-19.

The chain couples TRBV29-1 to TRBJ2-3, with a weak D call TRBD1 (6 bases). Germline V gene sequence: CDR1 SQVTM, CDR2 ANQGSEA. With 7 bases removed from V and 1 base from J, the gap between germline ends came to 12 bases. The CDR3 loop spans 13 amino acids. DNA for the CDR3: TGCAGCGCGCGACCAGGGGGCACAGATACGCAGTATTTT. Its translation is CSARPGGTDTQYF.

This sequence joins TRBV19 and TRBJ2-3; 8 positions match TRBD2. The germline V gene has CDR1 LNHDA and CDR2 SQIVND (reference sequence). This CDR3 has 18 residues. The J segment lost 2 bases and the V segment lost 5 bases, leaving 15 bases of the junction unmatched. The CDR3 sequence is CASSLTSGQHLPTDTQYF. DNA of the CDR3: TGTGCCAGTAGTCTTACTAGCGGACAACACCTTCCCACAGATACGCAGTATTTT.

The chain has TRBV27 and TRBJ1-2; D gene unclear. With 6 bases removed from V and 2 bases from J, the gap between germline ends came to 7 bases. The CDR3 sequence is 12 residues long. The germline V gene has CDR1 MNHEY and CDR2 SMNVEV (reference sequence). The CDR3 protein is CASRAGNYGYTF. The DNA of the CDR3 is TGTGCCAGCAGGGCGGGAAACTATGGCTACACCTTC.

This chain links TRBV5-1 with TRBJ1-1, with 8 positions matching TRBD1. Germline V lookup: CDR1 SGHRS, CDR2 YFSETQ. CDR3 size: 14 residues. V lost 3 bases to trimming and J lost 0 bases; unmatched junction nucleotides: 1. The DNA of the CDR3 is TGCGCCAGCAGCTCGGGACAGGTGAACACTGAAGCTTTCTTT. It translates to CASSSGQVNTEAFF. The variable domain in full, completed from reference TRBV5-1 and TRBJ1-1, reads KAGVTQTPRYLIKTRGQQVTLSCSPISGHRSVSWYQQTPGQGLQFLFEYFSETQRNKGNFPGRFSGRQFSNSRSEMNVSTLELGDSALYLCASSSGQVNTEAFFGQGTRLTVV.

In its sample, this clone was seen once. The chain couples TRBV27 to TRBJ1-5; maybe TRBD1 (5 bases). In germline, CDR1 is MNHEY, CDR2 SMNVEV (reference sequence). The CDR3 length is 14 residues. The V gene lost 4 bases and the J gene lost 7 bases, with 14 bases spanning the gap. CDR3 nucleotides: TGTGCCAGCAGTTGGCAGGGCGCAGGGCAGCCCCAGCATTTT. Translated: CASSWQGAGQPQHF.

This clone was seen just once. This chain connects TRBV19 to TRBJ2-4; TRBD1 aligns across 7 bases. CDR3 size: 16 residues. In germline, CDR1 is LNHDA, CDR2 SQIVND (reference sequence). V was clipped by 6 bases and J by 0 bases; unmatched bases: 8. CDR3 nucleotide sequence: TGTGCCAGTAGCAAGACAGGGACCTTAGCCAAAAACATTCAGTACTTC. It translates to CASSKTGTLAKNIQYF.

This clone was found once. The chain links TRBV5-8 to TRBJ2-7, with a possible D match to TRBD1 (5 bases). V lost 1 base, J lost 3 bases, and 17 bases lay in between. Germline CDR1 and CDR2: SGHTS and YDEGEE. CDR3 length: 16 residues. CDR3 bases: TGTGCCAGCAGCTTGTATTGGGGCAGGGCCGACTACGAGCAGTACTTC. It specifies CASSLYWGRADYEQYF.

This sequence joins TRBV6-5 and TRBJ1-2; D call uncertain. Per the germline V gene, CDR1 is MNHEY and CDR2 is SVGAGI. The CDR3 extends over 15 amino acids. V lost 6 bases, J lost 4 bases, and 18 bases lay in between. CDR3 region: CASSVHGETTYGYTF. DNA of the CDR3: TGTGCCAGCAGCGTACACGGGGAGACTACCTATGGCTACACCTTC.

This chain links TRBV6-4 with TRBJ2-1, with TRBD2 matching over 8 bases. CDR3 size: 17 residues. Trimming took 2 bases from V and 4 from J; bases not matched to a gene: 10. Germline V gene lookup returns CDR1 MRHNA and CDR2 SNTAGT. This CDR3 is CASSDGRGLGSYNEQFF. DNA for the CDR3: TGTGCCAGCAGTGACGGCCGGGGACTAGGCTCATACAATGAGCAGTTCTTC.

V is TRBV6-5 and J is TRBJ2-2; 11 bases are a match to TRBD1. CDR3 length: 15 residues. Trimming cost V 7 bases and J 6 bases; bases outside gene matches: 7. Germline loops: CDR1 MNHEY, CDR2 SVGAGI. CDR3 nucleotides: TGTGCCAGCACCACCGGGACAGGGGGTTCCGGGGAGCTGTTTTTT. It codes for CASTTGTGGSGELFF.

The V call is TRBV6-1, the J call TRBJ1-4, with D possibly being TRBD1 (6 bases). The germline gives CDR1 MNHNS, CDR2 SASEGT. The CDR3 totals 13 residues. The V gene lost 3 bases and the J gene lost 5 bases, with 7 bases spanning the gap. The DNA of the CDR3 is TGTGCCAGCAGTGACGGGACAAATGAAAAACTGTTTTTT. Protein sequence: CASSDGTNEKLFF.

The V and J genes are TRBV24-1 and TRBJ1-5; no reliable D call. The CDR3 length is 15 residues. Trimming removed 4 bases from V and 2 bases from J, with 11 bases in between. The germline CDR1 and CDR2 sequences are KGHDR and SFDVKD. DNA of the CDR3: TGTGCCACCAGTGAGGGCACCGATGGCAATCAGCCCCAGCATTTT. It translates to CATSEGTDGNQPQHF.

This chain links TRBV4-1 with TRBJ2-7; 10 bases fit TRBD1. The CDR3 is made up of 16 amino acids. V trimming: 2 bases; J trimming: 3 bases; junction bases outside the gene matches: 7. CDR1 and CDR2 (germline): MGHRA, YSYEKL. This CDR3 reads CASSQPTGGPLYEQYF. CDR3 sequence (DNA): TGCGCCAGCAGCCAACCGACAGGGGGCCCCCTCTACGAGCAGTACTTC.

The gene calls are TRBV30 and TRBJ1-2, with D perhaps TRBD1 (6 bases). The CDR3 covers 13 residues. CDR1 is GTSNPN, CDR2 SVGIG, per germline (reference sequence). V lost 0 bases, J lost 6 bases, and 11 bases lay in between. The CDR3 reads CAWSVLSGDGYTF. The DNA of the CDR3 is TGTGCCTGGAGTGTTCTTTCAGGGGATGGCTACACCTTC.

V gene TRBV6-2 or TRBV6-3 combines with J gene TRBJ2-2, with a possible D match to TRBD2 (6 bases). This CDR3 contains 15 residues. V lost 2 bases, J lost 6 bases, and 13 bases lay in between. Germline CDR1 is MNHEY and CDR2 is SVGEGT. The chain's CDR3 is CASSYKIRGSGELFF. CDR3 coding DNA: TGTGCCAGCAGTTACAAAATCCGGGGGTCCGGGGAGCTGTTTTTT.

The chain combines TRBV16 with TRBJ1-4; D might be TRBD1 (6 bases). Germline CDR1 is KGHSY and CDR2 is FQNENV. The CDR3 extends over 15 amino acids. The V end was cut by 0 bases, the J end by 5 bases, with 10 bases between. The CDR3 DNA reads TGTGCCAGCAGCCAATCTGGACAGCAGAATGAAAAACTGTTTTTT. Translation: CASSQSGQQNEKLFF.

The chain recombines TRBV7-8 with TRBJ2-6; D not certain. CDR1 and CDR2 (germline): SGHVS, FQNEAQ. The V end was cut by 0 bases, the J end by 4 bases, with 10 bases between. This CDR3 contains 16 residues. In DNA form, the CDR3 reads TGTGCCAGCAGCTTAGCGGTGGAGTTCGGGGCCAACGTCCTGACTTTC. Translated, it gives CASSLAVEFGANVLTF.

The chain is built from TRBV7-8 and TRBJ1-4; D possibly corresponds to TRBD1 (6 bases). The CDR3 length is 16 residues. From germline, CDR1 is SGHVS and CDR2 FQNEAQ. V lost 5 bases, J lost 1 base, and 14 bases lay in between. The CDR3 DNA reads TGTGCCAGCAGCCTCACAGGGCGCGGAACTAATGAAAAACTGTTTTTT. Protein sequence: CASSLTGRGTNEKLFF.